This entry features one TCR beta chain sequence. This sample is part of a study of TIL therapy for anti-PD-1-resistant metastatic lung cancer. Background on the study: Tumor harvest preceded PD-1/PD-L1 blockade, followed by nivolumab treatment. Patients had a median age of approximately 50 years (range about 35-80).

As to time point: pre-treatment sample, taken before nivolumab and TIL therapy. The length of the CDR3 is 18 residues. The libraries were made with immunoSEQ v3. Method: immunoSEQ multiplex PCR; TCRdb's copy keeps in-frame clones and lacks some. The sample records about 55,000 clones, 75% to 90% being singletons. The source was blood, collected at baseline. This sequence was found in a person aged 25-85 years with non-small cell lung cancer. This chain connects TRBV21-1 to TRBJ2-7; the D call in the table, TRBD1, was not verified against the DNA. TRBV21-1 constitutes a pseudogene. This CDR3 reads CASSMRGLKGLESYEQYF. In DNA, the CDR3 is TGTGCCAGCAGCATGAGGGGGTTGAAAGGCCTGGAATCCTACGAGCAGTACTTC.